This TCR beta chain was documented in a study of cytomegalovirus exposure and HLA in healthy donors. Primers: 60 Vbeta forward and 13 Jbeta reverse. The protocol was immunoSEQ multiplex PCR, while the TCRdb copy is restricted to in-frame clones and leaves out a portion. In the table there are around 130,000 clones, roughly 80% of which are singletons. This clone showed up just a few times. V gave up 5 bases and J gave up 1 base; unmatched junction bases: 2. Germline V lookup: CDR1 SGHTA, CDR2 FQGNSA. The CDR3 is 14 residues long. This TCR came from a boy between 5 and 17 years old in good health and CMV-seronegative. The rearrangement links TRBV7-2 to TRBJ2-7; the match to TRBD2 covers 10 bases. The sample was PBMCs. Here the CDR3 DNA reads TGTGCCAGCAGCCAACTAGCGGGATCCTACGAGCAGTACTTC. Its translation: CASSQLAGSYEQYF.